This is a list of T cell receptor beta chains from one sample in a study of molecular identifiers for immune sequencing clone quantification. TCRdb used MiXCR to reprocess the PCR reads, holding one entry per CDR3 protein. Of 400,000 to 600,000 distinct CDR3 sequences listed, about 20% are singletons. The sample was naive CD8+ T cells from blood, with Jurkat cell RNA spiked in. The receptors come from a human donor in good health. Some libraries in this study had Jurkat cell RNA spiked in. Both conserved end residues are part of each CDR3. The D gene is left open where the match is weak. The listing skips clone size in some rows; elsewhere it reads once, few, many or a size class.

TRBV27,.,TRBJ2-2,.,TGTGCCAGCAGTTTGGGGCGAAGCGGGGAGCTGTTTTTT,CASSLGRSGELFF
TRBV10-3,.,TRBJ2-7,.,TGTGCCATCAGTGATTGGGGCGCAACTCACGAGCAGTACTTC,CAISDWGATHEQYF
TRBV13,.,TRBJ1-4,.,TGTGCCAGCAGCTTAGGGGGCGAGGATGAAAAACTGTTTTTT,CASSLGGEDEKLFF
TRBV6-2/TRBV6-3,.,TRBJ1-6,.,TGTGCCTGCAGTTACTCGATTTCAGAAGCTCTTTATAATTCACCCCTCCACTTT,CACSYSISEALYNSPLHF
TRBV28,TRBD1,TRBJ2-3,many,TGTGCCAGCAGTTCGACACCGGGACAGGGGGCTGGAGATACGCAGTATTTT,CASSSTPGQGAGDTQYF
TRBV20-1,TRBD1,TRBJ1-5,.,TGCAGTGCTAGAGATATTCAAGGGACAGGCCTAAATCAGCCCCAGCATTTT,CSARDIQGTGLNQPQHF
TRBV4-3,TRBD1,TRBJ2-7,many,TGCGCCAGCAGCCAATCCGGGACAGGAGGGTACGAGCAGTACTTC,CASSQSGTGGYEQYF
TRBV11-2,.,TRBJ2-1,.,TGTGCCAGCAGCTTAGATGAGGAGCTAGGCTCCTACAATGAGCAGTTCTTC,CASSLDEELGSYNEQFF
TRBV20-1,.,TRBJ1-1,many,TGCAGTGCTAACCAAGGGGGGGCTGAAGCTTTCTTT,CSANQGGAEAFF
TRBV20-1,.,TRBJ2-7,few,TGCAGTGCTAGTGGCGACTGGCACTACGAGCAGTACTTC,CSASGDWHYEQYF
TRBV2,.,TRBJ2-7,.,TGTGCCAGCAGTGAAGAGGCTTCAGCGGTATACGAGCAGTACTTC,CASSEEASAVYEQYF
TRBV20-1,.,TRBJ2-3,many,TGCAGTGCTAGACCCTATGCGACGCCTACTCCTAGCACAGATACGCAGTATTTT,CSARPYATPTPSTDTQYF
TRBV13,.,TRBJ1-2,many,TGTGCCAGCAGCTTAGGCGGACAGTCGAACTATGGCTACACCTTC,CASSLGGQSNYGYTF
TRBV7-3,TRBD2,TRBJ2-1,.,TGTGCCAGCAGCCCGCGACTAGCGGGAGGGCCGCAGTCCTACAATGAGCAGTTCTTC,CASSPRLAGGPQSYNEQFF
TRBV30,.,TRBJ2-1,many,TGTGCCTGGACCCTCGAAAGTAGCTCCTACAATGAGCAGTTCTTC,CAWTLESSSYNEQFF
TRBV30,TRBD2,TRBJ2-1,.,TGTGCCTGGAGTGTAGCGGGGGTTTGCAATGAGCAGTTCTTC,CAWSVAGVCNEQFF
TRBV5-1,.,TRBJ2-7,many,TGCGCCAGCAGCTTGGCTACAGGGCCCTACGAGCAGTACTTC,CASSLATGPYEQYF
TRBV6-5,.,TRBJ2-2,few,TGTGCCAGCAGCCTCGGGACGGACTTAAACACCGGGGAGCTGTTTTTT,CASSLGTDLNTGELFF
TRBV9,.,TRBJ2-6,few,TGTGCCAGCAGCGAATTTAAATCCGGGGCGGCGAGCTCTGGGGCCAACGTCCTGACTTTC,CASSEFKSGAASSGANVLTF
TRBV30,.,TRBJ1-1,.,TGTGCCTGGAGTGGCTGGGGGCAAGACACTGAAGCTTTCTTT,CAWSGWGQDTEAFF
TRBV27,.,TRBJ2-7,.,TGTGCCAGCAGTTTACGAGGGGGGTTCGAGCGGTACTTC,CASSLRGGFERYF
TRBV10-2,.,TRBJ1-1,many,TGCGCCAGCAGATACAACACTGAAGCTTTCTTT,CASRYNTEAFF
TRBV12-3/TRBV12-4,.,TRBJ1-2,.,TGTGCCAGCAGTTTTGCTCAGCTCAATGGCTACACCTTC,CASSFAQLNGYTF
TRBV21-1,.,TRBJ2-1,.,TGTGCCAGCAGCAAAAAGGGACTAGCCACCTACAATGAGCAGTTCTTC,CASSKKGLATYNEQFF
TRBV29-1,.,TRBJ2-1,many,TGCAGCGTTGTGGGGACGGAGACCTACAATGAGCAGTTCTTC,CSVVGTETYNEQFF
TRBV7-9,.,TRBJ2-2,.,TGTGCCAGCAGCTTAAATCAGGGGTCGAGCGCCGGGGAGCTGTTTTTT,CASSLNQGSSAGELFF
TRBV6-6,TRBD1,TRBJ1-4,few,TGTGCCAGCAGTTACTCGGGACAGGGGGCTGCTAATGAAAAACTGTTTTTT,CASSYSGQGAANEKLFF
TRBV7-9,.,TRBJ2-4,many,TGTGCCAGCAGCTCGACCGTAGCCAAAAACATTCAGTACTTC,CASSSTVAKNIQYF
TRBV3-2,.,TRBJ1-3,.,TGTGCCAGCAGCCAAAGGACCGGCCTCGACGTCTCTGGAAACACCATATATTTT,CASSQRTGLDVSGNTIYF
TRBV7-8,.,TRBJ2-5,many,TGTGCCAGCACGGGCGGATCCCAAGAGACCCAGTACTTC,CASTGGSQETQYF
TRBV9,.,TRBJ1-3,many,TGTGCCAGCAGCGAAACAGGGTACTCTGGAAACACCATATATTTT,CASSETGYSGNTIYF
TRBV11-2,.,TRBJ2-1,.,TGTGCCAGCAGCTTACCCCCCGGCAGGGTGGAGGATAATGAGCAGTCCTTC,CASSLPPGRVEDNEQSF
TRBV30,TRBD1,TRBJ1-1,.,TGTGCCTGGAGTGTTATTCCAGGGGGCTACACTGAAGCTTTCTTT,CAWSVIPGGYTEAFF
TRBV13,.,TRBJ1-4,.,TGTGCCAGCAGCGCCGGCAGTAATGAAAAACTGTTTTTT,CASSAGSNEKLFF
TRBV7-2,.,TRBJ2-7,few,TGTGCCAGCAGCATTAGGGACTTCTCCGTGGAGCAGTACTTC,CASSIRDFSVEQYF
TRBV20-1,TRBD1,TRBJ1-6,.,TGCAGTGCTAATCCTACAGGGGTTCGTGTCTATAGTTCACCCCTCCACTTT,CSANPTGVRVYSSPLHF
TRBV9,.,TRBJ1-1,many,TGTGCCAGCAGCGTAGCTACGATTATGAACACTGAAGCTTTCTTT,CASSVATIMNTEAFF
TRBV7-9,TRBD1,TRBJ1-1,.,TGTGCCAGCGGCTTACAGGGGGTAGGCACTGAAGCTTTCTTT,CASGLQGVGTEAFF
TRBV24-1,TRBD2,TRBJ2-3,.,TGTGCCACCAGTGATATACCCGGGACTACCATAAGCACAGATACGCAGTATTTT,CATSDIPGTTISTDTQYF
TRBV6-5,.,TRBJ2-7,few,TGTGCCAGCAGTTACTCGTGGGGGACACCTTCCTACGAGCAGTACTTC,CASSYSWGTPSYEQYF
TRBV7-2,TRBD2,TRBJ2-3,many,TGTGCCAGCAGCTTGTGGACTAGCGGGGAAGGTGATACGCAGTATTTT,CASSLWTSGEGDTQYF
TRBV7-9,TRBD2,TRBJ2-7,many,TGTGCCAGCAGCTACACTAGCGGGAGTTACGAGCAGTACTTC,CASSYTSGSYEQYF
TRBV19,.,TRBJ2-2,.,TGTGCCAGTAGTATAGGTAGCAGCAAGCGGGAGCTGTTTTTT,CASSIGSSKRELFF
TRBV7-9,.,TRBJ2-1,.,TGTGCCAGCAGCTATCAGGGGGAGCAGTTCTTC,CASSYQGEQFF
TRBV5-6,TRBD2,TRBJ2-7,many,TGTGCCAGCAGCCTGGGACTAGCGGGGCTCTCCTACGAGCAGTACTTC,CASSLGLAGLSYEQYF
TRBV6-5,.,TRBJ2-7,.,TGTGCCAGTGGAGCGAGCTCCTACGAGCAGTACTTC,CASGASSYEQYF
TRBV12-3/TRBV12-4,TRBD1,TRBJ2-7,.,TGTGCCAGCAGTCTGGGACAGGGGACCACTTCTGAGCAGTACTTC,CASSLGQGTTSEQYF
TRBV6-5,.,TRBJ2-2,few,TGTGCCAGCAGTTACACTACAGGGTTGGGCACCGGGGAGCTGTTTTTT,CASSYTTGLGTGELFF
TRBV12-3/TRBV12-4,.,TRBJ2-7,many,TGTGCCAGCAGTTTAGGGCAGGGGAGTACCTACGAGCAGTACTTC,CASSLGQGSTYEQYF
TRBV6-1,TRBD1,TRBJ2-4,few,TGTGCCAGCAGTTCACGAGGACAGGGGTTGGCCAAAAACATTCAGTACTTC,CASSSRGQGLAKNIQYF
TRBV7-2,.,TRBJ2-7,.,TGTGCCAGCAGCTTAAGTCAGGTGGCCTACGAGCAGTACTTC,CASSLSQVAYEQYF
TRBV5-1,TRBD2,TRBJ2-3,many,TGCGCCAGCAGCTTGGGGACTAGCGGGGGAGATACGCAGTATTTT,CASSLGTSGGDTQYF
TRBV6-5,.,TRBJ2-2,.,TGTGCCAGCAGCGTAGGGACGGCCGGGGAGCTGTTTTTT,CASSVGTAGELFF